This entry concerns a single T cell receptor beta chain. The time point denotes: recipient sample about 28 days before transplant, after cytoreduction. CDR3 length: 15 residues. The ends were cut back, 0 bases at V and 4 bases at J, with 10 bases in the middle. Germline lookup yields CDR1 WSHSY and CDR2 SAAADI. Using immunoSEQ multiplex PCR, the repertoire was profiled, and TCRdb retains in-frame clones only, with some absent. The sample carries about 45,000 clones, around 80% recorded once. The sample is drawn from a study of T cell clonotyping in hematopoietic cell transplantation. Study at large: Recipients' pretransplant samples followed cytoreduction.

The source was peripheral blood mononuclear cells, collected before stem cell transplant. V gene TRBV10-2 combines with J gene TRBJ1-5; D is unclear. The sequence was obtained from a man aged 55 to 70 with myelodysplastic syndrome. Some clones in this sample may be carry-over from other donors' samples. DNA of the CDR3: TGCGCCAGCAGTGAGTCGAGCGGTACTAATCAGCCCCAGCATTTT. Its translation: CASSESSGTNQPQHF.